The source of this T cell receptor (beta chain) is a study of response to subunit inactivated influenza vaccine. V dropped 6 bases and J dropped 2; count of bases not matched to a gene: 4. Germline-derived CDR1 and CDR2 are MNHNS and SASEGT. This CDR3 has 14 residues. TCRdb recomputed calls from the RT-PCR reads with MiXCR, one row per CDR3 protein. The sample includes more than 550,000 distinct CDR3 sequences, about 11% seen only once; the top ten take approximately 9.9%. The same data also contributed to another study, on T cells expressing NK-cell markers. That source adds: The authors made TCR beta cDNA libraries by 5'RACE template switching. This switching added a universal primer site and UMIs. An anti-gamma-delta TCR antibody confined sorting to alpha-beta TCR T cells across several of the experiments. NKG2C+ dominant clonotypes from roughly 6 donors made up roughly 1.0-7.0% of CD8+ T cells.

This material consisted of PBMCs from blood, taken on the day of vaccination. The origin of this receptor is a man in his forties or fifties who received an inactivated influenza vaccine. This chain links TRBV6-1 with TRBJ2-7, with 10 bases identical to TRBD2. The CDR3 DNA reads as TGTGCCAGCAGAAGGACTAGCGGTCCCTACGAGCAGTACTTC. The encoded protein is CASRRTSGPYEQYF.